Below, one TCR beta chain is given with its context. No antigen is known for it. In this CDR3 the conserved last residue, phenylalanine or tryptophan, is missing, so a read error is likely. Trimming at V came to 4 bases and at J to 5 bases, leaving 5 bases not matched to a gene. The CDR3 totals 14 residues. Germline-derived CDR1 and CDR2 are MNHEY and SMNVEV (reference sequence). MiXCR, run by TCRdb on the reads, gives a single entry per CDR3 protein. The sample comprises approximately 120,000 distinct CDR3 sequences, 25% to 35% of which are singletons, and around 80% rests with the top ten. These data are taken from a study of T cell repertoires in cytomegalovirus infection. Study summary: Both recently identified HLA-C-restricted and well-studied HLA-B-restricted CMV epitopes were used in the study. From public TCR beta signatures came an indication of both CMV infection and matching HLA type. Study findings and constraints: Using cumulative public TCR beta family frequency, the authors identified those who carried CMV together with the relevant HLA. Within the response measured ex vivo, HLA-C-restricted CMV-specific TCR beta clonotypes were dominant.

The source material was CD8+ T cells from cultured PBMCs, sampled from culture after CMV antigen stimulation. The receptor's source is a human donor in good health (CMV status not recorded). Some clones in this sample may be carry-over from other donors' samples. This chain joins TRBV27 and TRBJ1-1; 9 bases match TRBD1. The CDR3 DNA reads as TGTGCCAGCAGTTGGGACAGGGCTTGGACTGAAGCTTTCCTT. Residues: CASSWDRAWTEAFL.